Each of the 24 T cell receptor beta chains below was sequenced from the same sample in a study of blood T cell repertoires in COVID-19. Only in-frame clones appear in the TCRdb table, and some are missing; sequencing was by immunoSEQ multiplex PCR. The repertoire has 120,000 or so clones, 85% to 90% of them found once; the top ten carry roughly 7.6%. Sequenced material: peripheral blood. These receptor sequences come from a man aged 50-59 years with acute or convalescent COVID-19.

CDR3 sequence: CASSPNPGGAGGYTF. In DNA, the CDR3 is TGTGCCAGCTCACCAAACCCAGGGGGCGCAGGTGGCTACACCTTC. J is TRBJ1-2 and V is TRBV18, with 8 nucleotides matching TRBD1. Losses at the gene ends were 2 bases for V and 7 bases for J; bases not matched to a gene: 9. Germline CDR1 reads KGHSH; CDR2 reads LQKENI. The CDR3 is made up of 15 amino acids.

The genes are TRBV14 and TRBJ2-1; 8 bases map to TRBD2. Unmatched junction bases numbered 1, after V lost 1 base and J lost 2 bases. The CDR3 loop spans 15 amino acids. CDR1 is SGHDN, CDR2 FVKESK, per germline. CDR3 region: CASSQGAGAYNEQFF. Written as DNA, the CDR3 is TGTGCCAGCAGCCAAGGAGCGGGGGCCTACAATGAGCAGTTCTTC.

CDR3 nucleotide sequence: TGTGCCACCAGTGATTCACAGGGGAATGAGCAGTTCTTC. It encodes CATSDSQGNEQFF. The chain employs TRBV24-1 and TRBJ2-1; 7 positions agree with TRBD1. Per germline, CDR1 KGHDR and CDR2 SFDVKD. The junction had 1 base not matched to a gene; V was cut back by 2 bases and J by 7 bases. CDR3 size: 13 residues.

The CDR3, as DNA: TGTGCCAGCTCGCAACAGGGGGAAACGGACACCGGGGAGCTGTTTTTT. As protein: CASSQQGETDTGELFF. The genes are TRBV18 and TRBJ2-2; the match to TRBD1 covers 8 bases. V shed 6 bases, J shed 3 bases, and the junction held 9 bases outside the gene matches. CDR1 and CDR2 from the germline V gene are KGHSH and LQKENI. The CDR3 sequence is 16 residues long.

The chain is built from TRBV7-2 and TRBJ2-5, with 11 bases lining up with TRBD2. Per germline, CDR1 SGHTA and CDR2 FQGNSA. The CDR3 extends over 15 amino acids. V lost 5 bases and J lost 6; bases outside the gene matches: 8. CDR3 nucleotide sequence: TGTGCCAGCAGCCCTCCGGGACTAGCGGTCCAGACCCAGTACTTC. Its translation: CASSPPGLAVQTQYF.

The chain carries TRBV9 and TRBJ2-2; D remains unclear. This CDR3 contains 13 residues. The V end lost 0 bases, the J end lost 5 bases, and 5 bases lay between the germline ends. Germline values: CDR1 SGDLS, CDR2 YYNGEE. In DNA, the CDR3 is TGTGCCAGCAGCGTAGGTCCTACCGGGGAGCTGTTTTTT. Residues: CASSVGPTGELFF.

The chain has TRBV7-2 and TRBJ1-3; D is possibly TRBD1 (6 bases). Germline CDR1 reads SGHTA; CDR2 reads FQGNSA. The CDR3 has 17 amino acids. Trimming removed 5 bases at V and 4 bases at J, with 21 bases between. CDR3 loop: CASSPRDTGNLGNTIYF. CDR3 nucleotides: TGTGCCAGCAGCCCGAGGGACACCGGAAACTTAGGAAACACCATATATTTT.

CDR3 in amino acids: CASEIAGRGANTGELFF. CDR3 nucleotides: TGTGCCAGCGAAATAGCGGGGCGAGGGGCGAACACCGGGGAGCTGTTTTTT. The J gene is TRBJ2-2, the V gene TRBV25-1; 8 nucleotides align to TRBD2. CDR3 length equals 17 residues. V gave up 8 bases and J gave up 0 bases; unmatched junction bases: 11. Germline lookup yields CDR1 MGHDK and CDR2 SYGVNS.

The V and J genes are TRBV4-1 and TRBJ2-7; tentative D call: TRBD2 (5 bases). There are 14 residues in the CDR3. Germline V gives CDR1 MGHRA, CDR2 YSYEKL. The V end lost 4 bases, the J end lost 6 bases, and 16 bases lay between the germline ends. DNA for the CDR3: TGCGCCAGCAGCCCGCGACTCAGAGGGTCCGAGCAGTACTTC. Amino acid sequence: CASSPRLRGSEQYF.

This clone occurred once. This chain connects TRBV11-2 to TRBJ2-5, with a possible D match to TRBD1 (5 bases). Germline V gives CDR1 SGHAT, CDR2 FQNNGV. This CDR3 comprises 15 residues. The germline V and J ends were trimmed by 1 base and 2 bases, with 11 bases remaining between them. The CDR3 loop reads CASSLGQNFQETQYF. DNA of the CDR3: TGTGCCAGCAGCTTAGGACAGAATTTTCAAGAGACCCAGTACTTC.

As to this clone: Other DNA sequences in the same sample also yield this CDR3. The rearrangement uses TRBV30 and TRBJ2-7, with a tentative D call TRBD2 (5 bases). Germline CDR1 is GTSNPN and CDR2 is SVGIG (reference sequence). The V gene lost 0 bases and the J gene lost 0 bases, with 6 bases spanning the gap. The CDR3 has 13 amino acids. The DNA of the CDR3 is TGTGCCTGGAGTGTTGGGAGCTCCTACGAGCAGTACTTC. Translated: CAWSVGSSYEQYF.

The chain recombines TRBV4-1 with TRBJ1-5; the D is unclear. This CDR3 is 15 amino acids long. Germline V gene data show CDR1 as MGHRA and CDR2 as YSYEKL. Between the trimmed V and J ends, which lost 2 bases and 4 bases, there was a span of 12 bases. The CDR3 DNA reads as TGCGCCAGCAGCCAAACCGAGGCGGGGAATCAGCCCCAGCATTTT. It is translated as CASSQTEAGNQPQHF.

This clone was observed a handful of times. V usage is TRBV15 and J usage is TRBJ2-3; TRBD1 agrees at 7 bases. J lost 6 bases, V lost 3 bases, and 6 bases had no gene match. Germline V gives CDR1 LNHNV, CDR2 YYDKDF (reference sequence). The CDR3 runs to 14 residues. In nucleotides, the CDR3 is TGTGCCACCAGCAGGCCAGGGGGTTCGGATACGCAGTATTTT. Translating it yields CATSRPGGSDTQYF.

The CDR3 region has the DNA TGTGCCAGCCCGACGGGGCAGGGGAGGGGAGATACGCAGTATTTT. Its protein is CASPTGQGRGDTQYF. The chain joins TRBV6-5 to TRBJ2-3, with D possibly TRBD2 on 7 matching bases. Between the trimmed V and J ends, which lost 8 bases and 5 bases, there was a span of 20 bases. Germline lookup yields CDR1 MNHEY and CDR2 SVGAGI. CDR3 length: 15 residues.

This clone appeared once. V and J are TRBV19 and TRBJ2-2; 10 bases agree with TRBD2. V was pared by 2 bases and J by 4 bases, with 1 base of the junction left unmatched. CDR1 and CDR2 (germline): LNHDA, SQIVND (reference sequence). The CDR3 runs to 15 residues. In DNA form, the CDR3 reads TGTGCCAGTAGTATACTAGCGGGAGTCACCGGGGAGCTGTTTTTT. It encodes CASSILAGVTGELFF.

CDR3 protein: CASSAGLGDYNEQFF. CDR3 bases: TGTGCCAGCAGCGCGGGACTAGGAGACTACAATGAGCAGTTCTTC. The chain uses TRBV5-6 and TRBJ2-1, with 8 bases matching TRBD2. The junction had 6 bases not matched to a gene; V was cut back by 4 bases and J by 3 bases. The CDR3 sequence is 15 residues long. Germline V gene lookup returns CDR1 SGHDT and CDR2 YYEEEE.

The chain carries TRBV6-5 and TRBJ2-1, with 7 bases aligning to TRBD1. The trim removed 6 bases at V and 7 bases at J, leaving 6 bases unmatched. Germline-derived CDR1 and CDR2 are MNHEY and SVGAGI. The CDR3 extends over 13 amino acids. The CDR3 loop reads CASRTTGNNEQFF. CDR3 nucleotides: TGTGCCAGCAGAACGACAGGGAATAATGAGCAGTTCTTC.

This clone has a single count. The gene calls are TRBV7-8 and TRBJ2-1, with D maybe TRBD1 (6 bases). V lost 2 bases and J 2 bases, leaving 7 bases between the germline ends. Per the germline V gene, CDR1 is SGHVS and CDR2 is FQNEAQ. The CDR3 contains 14 residues. Here the CDR3 reads CASSLRGTYNEQFF. The CDR3 coding sequence is TGTGCCAGCAGCTTAAGGGGGACCTACAATGAGCAGTTCTTC.

This clone was counted a single time. This chain links TRBV6-5 with TRBJ2-3; D not resolved. V dropped 6 bases and J dropped 3 bases, with 10 bases sitting between them. CDR1 and CDR2 from the germline V gene are MNHEY and SVGAGI. The length of the CDR3 is 13 residues. CDR3 nucleotides: TGTGCCAGCAGAAGACCAGGAACAGATACGCAGTATTTT. Residues: CASRRPGTDTQYF.

This clone was detected once. V gene TRBV20-1 combines with J gene TRBJ2-7; 9 bases are shared with TRBD2. The J segment lost 5 bases and the V segment lost 3 bases, leaving 5 bases of the junction unmatched. The CDR3 totals 13 residues. Germline CDR1 DFQATT, CDR2 SNEGSKA (reference sequence). The CDR3 nucleotides are TGCAGTGCTAGTAAAGGGACTAGCAACGAGCAGTACTTC. Its translation is CSASKGTSNEQYF.

A few counts support this clone. The chain links TRBV7-9 to TRBJ2-7; 9 bases fit TRBD1. The CDR3 runs 15 residues. Germline CDR1 reads SEHNR; CDR2 reads FQNEAQ (reference sequence). Unmatched junction bases numbered 11, after V lost 5 bases and J lost 6 bases. In nucleotides, the CDR3 is TGTGCCAGCAGCGATACAGGGGGCGCTTTGAGCGAGCAGTACTTC. This codes for CASSDTGGALSEQYF.

The chain carries TRBV3-1 (or the pseudogene TRBV3-2) and TRBJ2-7, with a tentative D call TRBD1 (5 bases). Germline V CDR1 and CDR2: LGHDT, YNNKEL (reference sequence). CDR3 length: 15 residues. With 3 bases removed from V and 6 bases from J, the gap between germline ends came to 18 bases. CDR3 sequence (DNA): TGTGCCAGCAGCCAGACAACTGCAGGGAAGGGCGAGCAGTACTTC. Translated, it gives CASSQTTAGKGEQYF.

This clone was seen more than once but under ten times. The chain is built from TRBV15 and TRBJ1-2, with no clear D. CDR1 is LNHNV and CDR2 is YYDKDF in the germline V gene (reference sequence). Trimming took 0 bases from V and 1 from J, leaving 9 bases between them. This CDR3 comprises 15 residues. The CDR3 sequence: CATSRDKSSNYGYTF. The CDR3 DNA sequence: TGTGCCACCAGCAGAGATAAGTCCAGTAACTATGGCTACACCTTC.

This clone was observed a single time. The V call is TRBV27, the J call TRBJ2-7; 7 bases agree with TRBD2. Trimming removed 9 bases from V and 4 bases from J; junction bases left unmatched: 12. Germline lookup yields CDR1 MNHEY and CDR2 SMNVEV (reference sequence). The CDR3 has 14 residues. CDR3 coding DNA: TGTGCCAGTAGAGGTCCGGGAGGAACTTACGAGCAGTACTTC. Translated, it gives CASRGPGGTYEQYF.